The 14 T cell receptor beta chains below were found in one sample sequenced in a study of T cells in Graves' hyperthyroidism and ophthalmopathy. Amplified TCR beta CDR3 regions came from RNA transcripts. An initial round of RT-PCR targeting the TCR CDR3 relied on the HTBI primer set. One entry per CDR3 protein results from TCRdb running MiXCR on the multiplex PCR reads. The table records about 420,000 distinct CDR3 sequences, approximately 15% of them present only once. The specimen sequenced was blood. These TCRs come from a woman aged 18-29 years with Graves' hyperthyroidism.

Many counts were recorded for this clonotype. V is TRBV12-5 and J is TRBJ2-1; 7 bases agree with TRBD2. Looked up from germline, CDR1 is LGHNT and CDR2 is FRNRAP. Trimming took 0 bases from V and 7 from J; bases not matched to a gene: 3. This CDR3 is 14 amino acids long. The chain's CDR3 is CASGLVLAFNEQFF. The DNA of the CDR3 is TGTGCTAGTGGTTTGGTACTAGCGTTTAATGAGCAGTTCTTC.

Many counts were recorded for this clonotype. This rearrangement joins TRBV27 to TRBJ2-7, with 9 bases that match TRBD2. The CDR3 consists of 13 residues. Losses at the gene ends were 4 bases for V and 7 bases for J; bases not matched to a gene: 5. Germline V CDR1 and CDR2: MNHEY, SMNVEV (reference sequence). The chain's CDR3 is CASSSREGGEQYF. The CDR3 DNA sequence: TGTGCCAGCAGTTCGCGGGAGGGCGGGGAGCAGTACTTC.

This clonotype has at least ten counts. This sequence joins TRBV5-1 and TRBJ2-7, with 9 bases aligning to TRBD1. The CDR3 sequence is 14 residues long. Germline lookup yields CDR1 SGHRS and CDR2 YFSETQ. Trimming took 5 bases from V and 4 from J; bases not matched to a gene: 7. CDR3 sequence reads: CASSRDRVGYEQYF. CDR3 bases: TGCGCCAGCAGTCGGGACAGGGTGGGGTACGAGCAGTACTTC.

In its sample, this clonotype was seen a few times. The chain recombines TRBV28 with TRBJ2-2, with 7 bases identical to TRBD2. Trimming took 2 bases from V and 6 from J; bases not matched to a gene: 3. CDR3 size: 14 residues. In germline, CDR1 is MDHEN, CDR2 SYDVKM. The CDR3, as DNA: TGTGCCAGCAGTTTACCAGGGAGGGCCGGGGAGCTGTTTTTT. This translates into CASSLPGRAGELFF.

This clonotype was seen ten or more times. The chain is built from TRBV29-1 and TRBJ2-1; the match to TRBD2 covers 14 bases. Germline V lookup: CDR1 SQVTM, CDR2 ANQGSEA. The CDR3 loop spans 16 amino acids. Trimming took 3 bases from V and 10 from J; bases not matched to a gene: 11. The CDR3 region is CSVDVAGLAGEGEQFF. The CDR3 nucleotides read TGCAGCGTTGATGTTGCGGGACTAGCGGGAGAGGGAGAGCAGTTCTTC.

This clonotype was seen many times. The CDR3 reads CASSQGTEMNTEAFF. The CDR3 coding sequence is TGCGCCAGCAGCCAAGGGACAGAGATGAACACTGAAGCTTTCTTT. This chain connects TRBV4-1 to TRBJ1-1; possibly TRBD1 for D (6 bases). The V and J ends lost 1 base and 0 bases respectively, with 9 bases between them. This CDR3 has 15 residues. Germline V gene lookup returns CDR1 MGHRA and CDR2 YSYEKL.

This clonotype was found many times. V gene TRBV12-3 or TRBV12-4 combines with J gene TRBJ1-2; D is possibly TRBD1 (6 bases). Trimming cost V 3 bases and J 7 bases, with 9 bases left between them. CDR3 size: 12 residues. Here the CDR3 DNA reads TGTGCCAGCAGTTTGAGGGGGGGTGGCTACACCTTC. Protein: CASSLRGGGYTF.

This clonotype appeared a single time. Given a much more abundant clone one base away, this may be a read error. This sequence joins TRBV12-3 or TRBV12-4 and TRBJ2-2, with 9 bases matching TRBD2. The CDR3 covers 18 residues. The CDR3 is CAGSLEGLAGWGTGELFF. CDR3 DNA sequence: TGTGCCGGCAGTTTAGAAGGGCTAGCGGGATGGGGCACCGGGGAGCTGTTTTTT.

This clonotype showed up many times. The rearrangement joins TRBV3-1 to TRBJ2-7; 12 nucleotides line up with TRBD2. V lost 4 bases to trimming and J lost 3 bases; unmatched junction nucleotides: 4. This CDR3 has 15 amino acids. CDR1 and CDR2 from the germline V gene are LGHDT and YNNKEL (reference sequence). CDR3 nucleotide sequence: TGTGCCAGCAGCCCCAGGACTAGCGGGATCTACGAGCAGTACTTC. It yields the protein CASSPRTSGIYEQYF.

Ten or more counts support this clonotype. The CDR3 bases are TGCAGCGTTCGTACAGGGGGCAATGAGCAGTTCTTC. It codes for CSVRTGGNEQFF. The chain joins TRBV29-1 to TRBJ2-1; 8 nucleotides line up with TRBD1. Per the germline V gene, CDR1 is SQVTM and CDR2 is ANQGSEA. The CDR3 runs to 12 residues. V shed 5 bases and J 6 bases; nucleotides not matched to a gene: 3.

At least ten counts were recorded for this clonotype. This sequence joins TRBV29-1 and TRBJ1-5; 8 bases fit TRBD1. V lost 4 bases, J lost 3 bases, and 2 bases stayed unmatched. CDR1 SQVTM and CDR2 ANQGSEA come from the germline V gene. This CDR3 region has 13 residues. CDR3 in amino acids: CSVGTGYNQPQHF. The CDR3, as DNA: TGCAGCGTTGGGACAGGGTACAATCAGCCCCAGCATTTT.

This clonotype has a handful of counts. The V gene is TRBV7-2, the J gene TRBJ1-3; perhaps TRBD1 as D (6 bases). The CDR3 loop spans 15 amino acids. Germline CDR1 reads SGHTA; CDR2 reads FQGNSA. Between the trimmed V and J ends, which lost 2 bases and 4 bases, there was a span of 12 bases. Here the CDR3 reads CASSLIWGAGNTIYF. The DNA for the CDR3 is TGTGCCAGCAGCTTAATATGGGGGGCCGGAAACACCATATATTTT.

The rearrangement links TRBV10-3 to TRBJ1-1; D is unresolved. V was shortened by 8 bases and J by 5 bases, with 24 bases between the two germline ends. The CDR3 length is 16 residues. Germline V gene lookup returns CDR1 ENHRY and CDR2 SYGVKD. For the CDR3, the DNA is TGTGCCATCGCCCAGCCGATATACGAGGGTTTGACTGAAGCTTTCTTT. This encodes CAIAQPIYEGLTEAFF.

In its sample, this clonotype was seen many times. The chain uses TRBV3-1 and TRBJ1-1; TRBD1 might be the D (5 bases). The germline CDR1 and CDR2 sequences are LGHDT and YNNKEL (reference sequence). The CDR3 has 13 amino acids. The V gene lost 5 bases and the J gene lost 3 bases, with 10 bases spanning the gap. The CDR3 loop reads CASSLQGDTEAFF. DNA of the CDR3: TGTGCCAGCAGCTTGCAGGGAGACACTGAAGCTTTCTTT.